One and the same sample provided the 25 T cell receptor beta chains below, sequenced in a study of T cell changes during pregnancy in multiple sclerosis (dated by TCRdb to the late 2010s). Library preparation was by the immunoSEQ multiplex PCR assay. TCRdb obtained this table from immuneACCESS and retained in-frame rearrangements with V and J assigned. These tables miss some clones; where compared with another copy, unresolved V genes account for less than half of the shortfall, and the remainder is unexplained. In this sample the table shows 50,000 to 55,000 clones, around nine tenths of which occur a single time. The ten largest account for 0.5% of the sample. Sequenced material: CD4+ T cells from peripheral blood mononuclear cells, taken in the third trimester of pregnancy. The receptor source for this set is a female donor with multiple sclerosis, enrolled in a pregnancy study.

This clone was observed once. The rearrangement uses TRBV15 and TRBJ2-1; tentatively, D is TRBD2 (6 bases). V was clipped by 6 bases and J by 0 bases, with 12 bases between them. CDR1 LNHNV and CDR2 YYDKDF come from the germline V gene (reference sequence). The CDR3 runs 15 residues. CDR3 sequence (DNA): TGTGCCACCAGTCCGGACTACCTCTCCTACAATGAGCAGTTCTTC. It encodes CATSPDYLSYNEQFF.

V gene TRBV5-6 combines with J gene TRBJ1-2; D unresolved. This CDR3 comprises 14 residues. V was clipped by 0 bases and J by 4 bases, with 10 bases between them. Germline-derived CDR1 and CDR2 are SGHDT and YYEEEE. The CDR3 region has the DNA TGTGCCAGCAGCTTGGTCACTTTACGCTATGGCTACACCTTC. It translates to CASSLVTLRYGYTF.

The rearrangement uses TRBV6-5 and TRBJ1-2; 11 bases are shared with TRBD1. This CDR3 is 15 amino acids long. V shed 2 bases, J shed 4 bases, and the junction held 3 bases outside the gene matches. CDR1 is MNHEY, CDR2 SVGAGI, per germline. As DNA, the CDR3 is TGTGCCAGCAGTTACCGGGACAGGGGGAGCTATGGCTACACCTTC. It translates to CASSYRDRGSYGYTF.

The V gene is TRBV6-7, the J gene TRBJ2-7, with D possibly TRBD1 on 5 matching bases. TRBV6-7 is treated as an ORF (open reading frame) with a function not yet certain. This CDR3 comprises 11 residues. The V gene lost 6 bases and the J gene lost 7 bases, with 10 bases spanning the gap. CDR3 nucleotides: TGTGCCAGCAGCCCCCCAGGGGAGCAGTACTTC. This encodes CASSPPGEQYF.

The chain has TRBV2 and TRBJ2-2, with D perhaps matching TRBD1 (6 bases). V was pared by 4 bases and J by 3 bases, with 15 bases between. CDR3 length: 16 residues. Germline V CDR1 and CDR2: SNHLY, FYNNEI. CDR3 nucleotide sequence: TGTGCCAGCAGTGGATACAGGGCTGCGTACACCGGGGAGCTGTTTTTT. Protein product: CASSGYRAAYTGELFF.

The CDR3 DNA sequence: TGTGCCAGCAGCCCACCCTTAGCGGGGGGTCAAGAGACCCAGTACTTC. Translated, it gives CASSPPLAGGQETQYF. The chain recombines TRBV13 with TRBJ2-5, with TRBD2 matching over 10 bases. CDR3 length: 16 residues. Germline-derived CDR1 and CDR2 are PRHDT and FYEKMQ (reference sequence). V shed 5 bases, J shed 2 bases, and the junction held 8 bases outside the gene matches.

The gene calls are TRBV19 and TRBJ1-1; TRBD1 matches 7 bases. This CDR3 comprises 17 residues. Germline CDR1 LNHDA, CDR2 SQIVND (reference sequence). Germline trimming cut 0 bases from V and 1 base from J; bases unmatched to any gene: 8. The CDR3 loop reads CASSIDFGAGGNTEAFF. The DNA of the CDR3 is TGTGCCAGTAGTATAGACTTTGGCGCAGGGGGGAACACTGAAGCTTTCTTT.

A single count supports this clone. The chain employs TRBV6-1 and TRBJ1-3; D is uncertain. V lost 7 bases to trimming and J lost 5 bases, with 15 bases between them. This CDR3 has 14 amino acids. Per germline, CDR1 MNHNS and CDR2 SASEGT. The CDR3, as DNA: TGTGCCAGCACCGCCCAGAGCGGGAGAAACACCATATATTTT. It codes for CASTAQSGRNTIYF.

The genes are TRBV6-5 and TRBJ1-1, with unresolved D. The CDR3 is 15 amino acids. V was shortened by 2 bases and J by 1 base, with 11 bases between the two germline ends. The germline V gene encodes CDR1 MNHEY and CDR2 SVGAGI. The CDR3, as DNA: TGTGCCAGCAGTTACGGCCGTTCGGGGAACACTGAAGCTTTCTTT. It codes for CASSYGRSGNTEAFF.

The CDR3, as DNA: TGTGCCAGCAGTGTCGGGGTCGGAAACACCATATATTTT. It specifies CASSVGVGNTIYF. The chain joins TRBV5-6 to TRBJ1-3, with unresolved D. This CDR3 has 13 amino acids. The ends were cut back, 5 bases at V and 4 bases at J, with 10 bases in the middle. In germline, CDR1 is SGHDT, CDR2 YYEEEE.

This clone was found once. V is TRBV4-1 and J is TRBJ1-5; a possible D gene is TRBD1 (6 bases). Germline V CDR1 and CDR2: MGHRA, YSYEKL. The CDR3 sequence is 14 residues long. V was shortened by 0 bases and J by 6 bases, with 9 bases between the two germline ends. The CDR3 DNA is TGCGCCAGCAGCCAAGATTTAGGGGGTCAGCCCCAGCATTTT. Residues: CASSQDLGGQPQHF.

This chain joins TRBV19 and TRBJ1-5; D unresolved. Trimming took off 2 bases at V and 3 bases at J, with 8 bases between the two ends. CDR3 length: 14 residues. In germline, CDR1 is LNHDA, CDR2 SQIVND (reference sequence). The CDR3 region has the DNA TGTGCCAGTAGTATATCTGTCTACAATCAGCCCCAGCATTTT. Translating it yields CASSISVYNQPQHF. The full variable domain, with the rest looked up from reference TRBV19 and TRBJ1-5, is DGGITQSPKYLFRKEGQNVTLSCEQNLNHDAMYWYRQDPGQGLRLIYYSQIVNDFQKGDIAEGYSVSREKKESFPLTVTSAQKNPTAFYLCASSISVYNQPQHFGDGTRLSIL.

Here the CDR3 reads CASSERSSGANVLTF. The CDR3 DNA sequence: TGTGCCAGCAGCGAGCGGAGTTCGGGGGCCAACGTCCTGACTTTC. This chain connects TRBV9 to TRBJ2-6, with a weak D call TRBD2 (5 bases). Deletions cut 3 bases from V and 4 bases from J, with 11 bases between. Germline CDR1 SGDLS, CDR2 YYNGEE. This CDR3 contains 15 residues. Full variable domain (rest looked up from reference TRBV9 and TRBJ2-6): DSGVTQTPKHLITATGQRVTLRCSPRSGDLSVYWYQQSLDQGLQFLIQYYNGEERAKGNILERFSAQQFPDLHSELNLSSLELGDSALYFCASSERSSGANVLTFGAGSRLTVL.

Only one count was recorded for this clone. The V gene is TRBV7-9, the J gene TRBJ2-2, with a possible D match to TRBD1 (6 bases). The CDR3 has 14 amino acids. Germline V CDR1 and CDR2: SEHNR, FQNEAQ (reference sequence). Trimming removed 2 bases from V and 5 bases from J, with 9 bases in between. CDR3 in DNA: TGTGCCAGCAGCTTATACAGGGAAACCGGGGAGCTGTTTTTT. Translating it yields CASSLYRETGELFF.

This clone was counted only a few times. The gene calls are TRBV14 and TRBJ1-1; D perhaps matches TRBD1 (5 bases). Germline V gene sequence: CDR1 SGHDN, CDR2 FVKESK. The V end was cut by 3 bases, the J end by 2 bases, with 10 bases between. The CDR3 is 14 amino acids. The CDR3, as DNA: TGTGCCAGCAGCCAGAGACAGACCAACACTGAAGCTTTCTTT. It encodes CASSQRQTNTEAFF.

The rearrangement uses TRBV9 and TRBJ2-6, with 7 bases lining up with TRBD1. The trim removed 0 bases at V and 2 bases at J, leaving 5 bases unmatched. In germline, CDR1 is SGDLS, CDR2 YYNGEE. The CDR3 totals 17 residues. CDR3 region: CASSVVQGPTGANVLTF. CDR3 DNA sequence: TGTGCCAGCAGCGTAGTACAGGGGCCTACTGGGGCCAACGTCCTGACTTTC.

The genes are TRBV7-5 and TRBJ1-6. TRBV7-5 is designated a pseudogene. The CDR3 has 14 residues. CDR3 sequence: CARSLAFGGSPLHF. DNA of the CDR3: TGTGCCAGAAGCTTAGCTTTTGGAGGATCACCCCTCCACTTT.

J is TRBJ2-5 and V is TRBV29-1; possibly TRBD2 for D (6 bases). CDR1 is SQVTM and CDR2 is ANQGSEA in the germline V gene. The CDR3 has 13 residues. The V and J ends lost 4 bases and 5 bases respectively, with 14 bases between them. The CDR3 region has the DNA TGCAGCGTTGCAGACGGGGGTAAGGAGACCCAGTACTTC. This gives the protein CSVADGGKETQYF.

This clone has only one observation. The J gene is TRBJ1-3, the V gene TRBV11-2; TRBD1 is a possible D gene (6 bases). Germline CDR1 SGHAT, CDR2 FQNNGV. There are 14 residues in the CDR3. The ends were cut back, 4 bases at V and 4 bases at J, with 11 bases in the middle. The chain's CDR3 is CASSSIQGGNTIYF. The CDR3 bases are TGTGCCAGCAGCTCAATACAGGGAGGAAACACCATATATTTT.

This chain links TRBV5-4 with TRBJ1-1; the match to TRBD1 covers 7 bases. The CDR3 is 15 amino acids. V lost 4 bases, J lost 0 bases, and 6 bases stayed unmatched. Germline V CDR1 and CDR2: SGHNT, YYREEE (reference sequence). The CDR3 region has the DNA TGTGCCAGCAGCCGTCGGACAGGCATGAACACTGAAGCTTTCTTT. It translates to CASSRRTGMNTEAFF.

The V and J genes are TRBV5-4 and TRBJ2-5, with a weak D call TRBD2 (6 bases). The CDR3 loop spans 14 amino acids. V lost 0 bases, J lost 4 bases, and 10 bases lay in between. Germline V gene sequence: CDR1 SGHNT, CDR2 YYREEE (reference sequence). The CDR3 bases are TGTGCCAGCAGCTTGGTGGGGGGTGGAGAGACCCAGTACTTC. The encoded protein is CASSLVGGGETQYF.

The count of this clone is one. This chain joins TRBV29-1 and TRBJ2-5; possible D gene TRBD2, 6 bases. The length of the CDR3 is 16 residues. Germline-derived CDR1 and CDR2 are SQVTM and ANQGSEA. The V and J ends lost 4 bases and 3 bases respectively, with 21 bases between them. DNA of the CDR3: TGCAGCGTTGGTTCGGGGCGACTTAGCGGCAAAGAGACCCAGTACTTC. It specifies CSVGSGRLSGKETQYF.

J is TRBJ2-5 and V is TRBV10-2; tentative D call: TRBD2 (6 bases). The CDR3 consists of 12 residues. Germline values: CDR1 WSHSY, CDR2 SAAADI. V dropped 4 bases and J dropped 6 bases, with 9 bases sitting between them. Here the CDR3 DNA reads TGCGCCAGCAGTGTGGAGGGGAAGACCCAGTACTTC. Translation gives CASSVEGKTQYF.

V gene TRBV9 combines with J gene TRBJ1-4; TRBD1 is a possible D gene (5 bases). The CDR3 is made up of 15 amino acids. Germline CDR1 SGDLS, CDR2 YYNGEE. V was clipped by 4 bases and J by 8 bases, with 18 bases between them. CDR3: CASSPRGGTGEKLFF. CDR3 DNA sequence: TGTGCCAGCAGCCCCCGGGGAGGGACGGGCGAAAAACTGTTTTTT.

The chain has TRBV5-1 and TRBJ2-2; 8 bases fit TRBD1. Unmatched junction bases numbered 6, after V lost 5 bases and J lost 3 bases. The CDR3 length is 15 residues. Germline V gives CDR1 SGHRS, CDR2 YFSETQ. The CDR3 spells CASSKDRVDTGELFF. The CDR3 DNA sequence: TGCGCCAGCAGTAAGGACAGGGTTGACACCGGGGAGCTGTTTTTT.